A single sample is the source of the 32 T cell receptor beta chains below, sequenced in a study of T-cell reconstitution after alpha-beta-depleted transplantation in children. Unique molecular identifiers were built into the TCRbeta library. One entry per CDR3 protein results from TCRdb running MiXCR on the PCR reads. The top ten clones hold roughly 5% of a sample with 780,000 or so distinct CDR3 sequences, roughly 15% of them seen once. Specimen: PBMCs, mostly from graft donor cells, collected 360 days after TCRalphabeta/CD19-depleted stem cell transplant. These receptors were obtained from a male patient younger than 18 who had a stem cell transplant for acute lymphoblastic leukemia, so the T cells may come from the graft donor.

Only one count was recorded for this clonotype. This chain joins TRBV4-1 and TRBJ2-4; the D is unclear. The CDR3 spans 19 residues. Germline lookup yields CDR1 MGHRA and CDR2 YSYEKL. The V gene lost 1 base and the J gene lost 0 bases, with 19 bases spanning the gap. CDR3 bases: TGCGCCAGCAGCCAAGGGGTCAGGTACTACGATATAGCCAAAAACATTCAGTACTTC. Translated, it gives CASSQGVRYYDIAKNIQYF.

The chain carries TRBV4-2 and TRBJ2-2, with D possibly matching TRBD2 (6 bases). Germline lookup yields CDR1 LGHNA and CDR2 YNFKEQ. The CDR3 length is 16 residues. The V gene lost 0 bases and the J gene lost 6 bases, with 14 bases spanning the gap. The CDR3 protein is CASSQDGGRSPGELFF. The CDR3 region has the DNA TGTGCCAGCAGCCAAGATGGAGGGAGGAGCCCCGGGGAGCTGTTTTTT.

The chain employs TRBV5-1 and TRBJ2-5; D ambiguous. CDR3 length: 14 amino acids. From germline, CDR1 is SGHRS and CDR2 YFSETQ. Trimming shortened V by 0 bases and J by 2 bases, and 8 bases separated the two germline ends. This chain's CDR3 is CASSLDAIQETQYF. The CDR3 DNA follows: TGCGCCAGCAGCTTGGATGCGATTCAAGAGACCCAGTACTTC.

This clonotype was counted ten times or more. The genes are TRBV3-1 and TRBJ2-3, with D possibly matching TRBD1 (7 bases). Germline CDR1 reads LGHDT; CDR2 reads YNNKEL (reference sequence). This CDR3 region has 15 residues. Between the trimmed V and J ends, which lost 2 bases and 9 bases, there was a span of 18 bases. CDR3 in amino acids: CASSQRRGAGQTQYF. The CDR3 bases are TGTGCCAGCAGCCAAAGAAGGGGCGCGGGACAGACGCAGTATTTT.

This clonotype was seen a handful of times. CDR3 amino acids: CASSLWTTSTDTQYF. CDR3 bases: TGCGCCAGCAGCTTGTGGACAACTAGCACAGATACGCAGTATTTT. The chain has TRBV5-1 and TRBJ2-3; weak D call: TRBD1 (5 bases). The CDR3 loop spans 15 amino acids. CDR1 and CDR2 from the germline V gene are SGHRS and YFSETQ. V lost 1 base and J lost 0, with 9 bases in between.

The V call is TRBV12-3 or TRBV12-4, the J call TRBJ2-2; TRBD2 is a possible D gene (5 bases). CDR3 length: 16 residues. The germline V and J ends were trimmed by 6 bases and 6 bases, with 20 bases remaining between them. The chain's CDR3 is CASRTPREFRAGELFF. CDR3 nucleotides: TGTGCCAGCAGAACCCCAAGGGAGTTTCGGGCCGGGGAGCTGTTTTTT.

CDR3 sequence (DNA): TGTGCCAGCAGTTTAGCCTACTGGCGGACAGTCCCCCGAGATACGCAGTATTTT. Translating gives CASSLAYWRTVPRDTQYF. The V call is TRBV12-3 or TRBV12-4, the J call TRBJ2-3, with D maybe TRBD1 (6 bases). Trimming cost V 0 bases and J 5 bases, with 21 bases left between them. CDR3 length equals 18 residues.

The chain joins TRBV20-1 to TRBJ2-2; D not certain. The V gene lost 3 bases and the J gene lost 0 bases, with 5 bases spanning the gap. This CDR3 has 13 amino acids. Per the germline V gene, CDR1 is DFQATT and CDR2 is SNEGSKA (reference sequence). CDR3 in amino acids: CSARAANTGELFF. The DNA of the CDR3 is TGCAGTGCTAGGGCGGCGAACACCGGGGAGCTGTTTTTT.

The CDR3 is CASSRLGTNWDNEQFF. CDR3 DNA sequence: TGCGCCAGCAGCCGCCTCGGGACTAATTGGGACAATGAGCAGTTCTTC. The chain has TRBV5-1 and TRBJ2-1; 7 nucleotides match TRBD2. Germline assignment: CDR1 SGHRS and CDR2 YFSETQ. CDR3 length equals 16 residues. The V segment lost 4 bases and the J segment 5 bases; nucleotides outside the gene matches: 12.

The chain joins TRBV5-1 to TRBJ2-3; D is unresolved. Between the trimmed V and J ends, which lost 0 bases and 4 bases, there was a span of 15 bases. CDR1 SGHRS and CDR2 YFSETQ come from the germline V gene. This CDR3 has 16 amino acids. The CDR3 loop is CASSLDSITAPDTQYF. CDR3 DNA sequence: TGCGCCAGCAGCTTGGATAGCATTACAGCCCCAGATACGCAGTATTTT.

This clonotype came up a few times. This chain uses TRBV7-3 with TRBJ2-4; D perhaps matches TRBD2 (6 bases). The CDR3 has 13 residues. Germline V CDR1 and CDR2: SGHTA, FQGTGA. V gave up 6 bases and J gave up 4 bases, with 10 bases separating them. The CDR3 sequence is CASSPAGKNIQYF. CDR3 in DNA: TGTGCCAGCAGTCCCGCGGGGAAAAACATTCAGTACTTC.

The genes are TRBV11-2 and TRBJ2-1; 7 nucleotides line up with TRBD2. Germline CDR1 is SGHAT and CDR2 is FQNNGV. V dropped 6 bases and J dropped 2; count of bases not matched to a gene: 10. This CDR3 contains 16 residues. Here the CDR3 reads CASSDTGLETYNEQFF. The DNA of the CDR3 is TGTGCCAGCAGTGACACAGGACTAGAGACCTACAATGAGCAGTTCTTC.

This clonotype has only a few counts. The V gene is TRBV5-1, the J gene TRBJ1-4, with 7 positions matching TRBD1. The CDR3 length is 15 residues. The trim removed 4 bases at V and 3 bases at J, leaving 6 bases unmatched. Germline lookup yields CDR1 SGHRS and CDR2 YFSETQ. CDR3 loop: CASSRVGQPNEKLFF. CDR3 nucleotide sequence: TGCGCCAGCAGCCGCGTGGGACAGCCTAATGAAAAACTGTTTTTT.

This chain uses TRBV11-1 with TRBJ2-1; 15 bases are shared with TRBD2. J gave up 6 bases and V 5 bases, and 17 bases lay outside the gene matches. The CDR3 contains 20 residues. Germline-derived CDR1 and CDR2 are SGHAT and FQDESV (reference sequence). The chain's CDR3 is CASSAGFGLAGGPRGNEQFF. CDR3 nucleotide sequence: TGTGCCAGCAGCGCGGGATTCGGACTAGCGGGGGGGCCGAGGGGCAATGAGCAGTTCTTC.

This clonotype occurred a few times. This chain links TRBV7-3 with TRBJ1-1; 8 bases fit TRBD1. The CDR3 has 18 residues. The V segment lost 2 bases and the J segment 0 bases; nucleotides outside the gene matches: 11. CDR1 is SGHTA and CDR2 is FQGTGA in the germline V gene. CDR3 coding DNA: TGTGCCAGCAGCTTAGGTCCCACGACAGGGGCCATGAACACTGAAGCTTTCTTT. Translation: CASSLGPTTGAMNTEAFF.

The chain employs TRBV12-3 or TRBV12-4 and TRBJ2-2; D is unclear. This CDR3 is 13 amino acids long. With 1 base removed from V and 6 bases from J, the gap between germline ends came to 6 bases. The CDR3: CASSLVWPGELFF. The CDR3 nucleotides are TGTGCCAGCAGTTTAGTATGGCCCGGGGAGCTGTTTTTT.

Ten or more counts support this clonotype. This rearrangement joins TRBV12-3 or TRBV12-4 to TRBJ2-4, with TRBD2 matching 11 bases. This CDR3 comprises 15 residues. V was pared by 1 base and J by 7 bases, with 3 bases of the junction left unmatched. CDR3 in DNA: TGTGCCAGCAGTTTAGTGGCTAGCGGGAGGAACATTCAGTACTTC. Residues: CASSLVASGRNIQYF.

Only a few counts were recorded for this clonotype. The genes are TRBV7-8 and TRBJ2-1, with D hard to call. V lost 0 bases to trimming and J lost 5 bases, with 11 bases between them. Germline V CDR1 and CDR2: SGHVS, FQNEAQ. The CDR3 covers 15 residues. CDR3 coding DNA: TGTGCCAGCAGCTTAGCGGCTAGGATTAACAATGAGCAGTTCTTC. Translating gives CASSLAARINNEQFF.

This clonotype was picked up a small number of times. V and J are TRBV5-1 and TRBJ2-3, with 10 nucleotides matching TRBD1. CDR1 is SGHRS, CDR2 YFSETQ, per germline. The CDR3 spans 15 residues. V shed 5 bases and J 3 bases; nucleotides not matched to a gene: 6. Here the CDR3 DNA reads TGCGCCAGCAGTCGGACAGGGGGGGAGACAGATACGCAGTATTTT. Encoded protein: CASSRTGGETDTQYF.

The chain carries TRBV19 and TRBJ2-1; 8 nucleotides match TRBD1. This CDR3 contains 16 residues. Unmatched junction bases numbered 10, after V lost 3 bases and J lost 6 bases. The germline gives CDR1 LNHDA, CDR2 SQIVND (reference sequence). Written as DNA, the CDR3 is TGTGCCAGTAGTATTCCGGACAGGGTAATCGGCAATGAGCAGTTCTTC. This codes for CASSIPDRVIGNEQFF.

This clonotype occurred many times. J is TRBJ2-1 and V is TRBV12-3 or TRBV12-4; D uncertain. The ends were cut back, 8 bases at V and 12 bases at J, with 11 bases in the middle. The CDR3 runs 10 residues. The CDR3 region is CASSSQGQFF. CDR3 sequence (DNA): TGTGCCAGCTCTTCTCAAGGGCAGTTCTTC.

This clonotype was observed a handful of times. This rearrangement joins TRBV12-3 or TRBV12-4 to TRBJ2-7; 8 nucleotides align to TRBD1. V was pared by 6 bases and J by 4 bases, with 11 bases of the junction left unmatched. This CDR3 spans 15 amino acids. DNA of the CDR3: TGTGCCAGCAGCTTCGGGACAGGCGCCTTTTACGAGCAGTACTTC. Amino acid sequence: CASSFGTGAFYEQYF.

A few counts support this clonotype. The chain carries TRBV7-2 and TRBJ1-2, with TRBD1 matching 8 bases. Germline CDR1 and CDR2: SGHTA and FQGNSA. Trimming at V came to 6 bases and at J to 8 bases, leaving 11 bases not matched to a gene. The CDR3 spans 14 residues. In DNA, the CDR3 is TGTGCCAGCAGTCAATGGGGGACAGGAGGCGGCTACACCTTC. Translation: CASSQWGTGGGYTF.

The CDR3 DNA sequence: TGCGCCAGCAGCTTGGCCTGGCAGGGCGCCTACAATGAGCAGTTCTTC. Its translation: CASSLAWQGAYNEQFF. The chain couples TRBV5-1 to TRBJ2-1, with D tentatively TRBD1 (5 bases). The CDR3 totals 16 residues. Germline CDR1 SGHRS, CDR2 YFSETQ. The V end lost 0 bases, the J end lost 2 bases, and 12 bases lay between the germline ends.

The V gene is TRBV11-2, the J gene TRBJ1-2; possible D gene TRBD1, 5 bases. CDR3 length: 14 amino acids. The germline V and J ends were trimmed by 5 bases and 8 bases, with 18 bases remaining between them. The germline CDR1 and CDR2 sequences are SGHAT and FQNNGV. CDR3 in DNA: TGTGCCAGCAGCCCGACGGATGGGGCGCAGGGCTACACCTTC. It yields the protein CASSPTDGAQGYTF. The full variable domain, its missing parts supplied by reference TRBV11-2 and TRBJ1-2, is EAGVAQSPRYKIIEKRQSVAFWCNPISGHATLYWYQQILGQGPKLLIQFQNNGVVDDSQLPKDRFSAERLKGVDSTLKIQPAKLEDSAVYLCASSPTDGAQGYTFGSGTRLTVV.

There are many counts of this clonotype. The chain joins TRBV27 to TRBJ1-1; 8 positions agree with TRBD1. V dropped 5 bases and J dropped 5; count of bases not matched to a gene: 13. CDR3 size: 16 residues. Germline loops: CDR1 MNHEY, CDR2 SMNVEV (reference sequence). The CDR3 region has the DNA TGTGCCAGCAGTCCCCTCTACCCGACAGGGGTAACTGAAGCTTTCTTT. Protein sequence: CASSPLYPTGVTEAFF.

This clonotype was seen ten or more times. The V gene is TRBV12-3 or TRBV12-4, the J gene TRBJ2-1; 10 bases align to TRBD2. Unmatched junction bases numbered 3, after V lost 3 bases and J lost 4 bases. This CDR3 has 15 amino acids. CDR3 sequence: CASSFSTSGYNEQFF. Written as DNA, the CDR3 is TGTGCCAGCAGTTTTTCGACTAGCGGGTACAATGAGCAGTTCTTC.

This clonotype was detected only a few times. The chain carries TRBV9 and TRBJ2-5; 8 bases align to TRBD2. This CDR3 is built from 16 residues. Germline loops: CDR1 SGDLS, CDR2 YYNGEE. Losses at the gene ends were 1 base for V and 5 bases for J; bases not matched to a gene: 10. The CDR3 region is CASSVSGSPPDETQYF. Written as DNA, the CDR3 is TGTGCCAGCAGCGTAAGCGGGAGTCCCCCGGATGAGACCCAGTACTTC.

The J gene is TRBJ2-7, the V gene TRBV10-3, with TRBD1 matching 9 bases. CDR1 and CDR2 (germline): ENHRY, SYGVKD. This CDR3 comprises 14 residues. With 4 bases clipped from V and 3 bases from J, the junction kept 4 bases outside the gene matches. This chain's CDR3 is CAISAWDRVYEQYF. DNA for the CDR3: TGTGCCATCAGTGCTTGGGACAGGGTCTACGAGCAGTACTTC.

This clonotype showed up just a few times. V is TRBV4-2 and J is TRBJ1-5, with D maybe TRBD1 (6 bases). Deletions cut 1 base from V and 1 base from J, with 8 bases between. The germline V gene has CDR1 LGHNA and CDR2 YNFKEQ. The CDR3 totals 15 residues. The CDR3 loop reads CASSQGTVSNQPQHF. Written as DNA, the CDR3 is TGTGCCAGCAGCCAAGGGACAGTAAGCAATCAGCCCCAGCATTTT.

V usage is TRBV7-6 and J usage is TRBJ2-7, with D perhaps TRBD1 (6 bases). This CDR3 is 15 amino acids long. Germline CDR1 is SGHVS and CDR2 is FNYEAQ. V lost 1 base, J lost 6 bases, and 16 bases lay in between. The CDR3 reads CASSLEQGEGGEQYF. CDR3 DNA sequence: TGTGCCAGCAGCTTAGAACAGGGCGAAGGCGGCGAGCAGTACTTC.

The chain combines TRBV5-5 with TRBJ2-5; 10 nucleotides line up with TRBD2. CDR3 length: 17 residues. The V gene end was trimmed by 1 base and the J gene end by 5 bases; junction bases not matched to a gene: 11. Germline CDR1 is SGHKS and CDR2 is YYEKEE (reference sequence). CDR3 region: CASSLLAWLAGEETQYF. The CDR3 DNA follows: TGTGCCAGCAGCTTGCTGGCTTGGCTAGCGGGAGAGGAGACCCAGTACTTC.